What follows is one TCR beta chain and its context. Its antigen is currently unknown. Lactation, pregnancy, other autoimmune disease or uncontrolled infection led to exclusion of patients. The V gene's germline CDR1 is SGHDT and CDR2 YYEEEE. V was pared by 5 bases and J by 2 bases, with 14 bases between. CDR3 size: 15 residues. Amplified TCR beta CDR3 regions came from RNA transcripts. RT-PCR in the first round (using the HTBI primer set) targeted the TCR CDR3. One entry per CDR3 protein results from TCRdb running MiXCR on the multiplex PCR reads. The sample holds hundreds of thousands of distinct CDR3 sequences; 38% are singletons and the top ten take 8.9%. The data derive from a study of T cells in Graves' hyperthyroidism and ophthalmopathy. Overall study: Peripheral blood was obtained at initial diagnosis, preceding any treatment.

Study results and caveats: The model made its ophthalmopathy prediction, and onset followed a median roughly six months later. The majority of expanded thyroid clonotypes above 0.001 also appeared in blood.

This receptor was taken from a man aged 18 to 29 with Graves' hyperthyroidism. The chain has TRBV5-6 and TRBJ1-3, with D possibly TRBD1 on 5 matching bases. Sample: blood. CDR3 DNA sequence: TGTGCCAGCAGTCCTGACAGACCGCCTGGAAACACCATATATTTT. This encodes CASSPDRPPGNTIYF.